The source of this T cell receptor (beta chain) is a study of PD-1 blockade in classical Hodgkin lymphoma. Of note for this clone: The antigen remains unidentified.

Measured with immunoSEQ multiplex PCR; TCRdb has only the in-frame clones, and not every one. The sample consists of around 60,000 clones, approximately 90% of them appearing once. The sample's time point: cycle 4 day 1 (C4D1), after 5 to 7 weeks of nivolumab. Relapses following autologous stem cell transplantation were seen in all patients, with brentuximab vedotin exposure varying. The best responses consisted of complete response, partial response or progressive disease. Notes on the study in general: When set against healthy donors, newly diagnosed patients were reported to show lower baseline TCR diversity. Complete responders entered with baseline diversity on par with newly diagnosed patients, the results showed. Nivolumab initiated under 1 year post-ASCT led to patient exclusion.

The CDR3 is made up of 13 amino acids. V lost 6 bases and J lost 5; bases outside the gene matches: 6. Germline CDR1 MNHGY, CDR2 SVAAGI. The sample was peripheral blood mononuclear cells (PBMCs), taken before the fourth cycle of nivolumab. The TCR originated in a human donor with classical Hodgkin lymphoma. V usage is TRBV6-9 and J usage is TRBJ2-5, with 7 bases that match TRBD2. CDR3 sequence: CASRRTSPETQYF. The CDR3 DNA is TGTGCCAGCAGAAGGACTAGTCCCGAGACCCAGTACTTC.